One and the same sample provided the 15 T cell receptor beta chains below, sequenced in a study of cytomegalovirus exposure and HLA in healthy donors. The PCR was carried out with 60 Vbeta primers and 13 Jbeta primers. Repertoires were generated with immunoSEQ multiplex PCR, while TCRdb's copy carries only in-frame clones and drops some. The sample includes under 130,000 clones. The specimen sequenced was PBMCs. The receptor set was obtained from a man aged 35-49 years in good health and CMV-seronegative.

CDR3 sequence reads: CASSLAGNLYEQYF. The CDR3 DNA is TGTGCCAGCAGCCTCGCAGGGAATCTCTACGAGCAGTACTTC. This chain uses TRBV28 with TRBJ2-7, with D perhaps TRBD1 (5 bases). The germline V gene has CDR1 MDHEN and CDR2 SYDVKM. V lost 6 bases and J lost 3, with 15 bases in between. This CDR3 spans 14 amino acids.

The chain uses TRBV11-2 and TRBJ1-6; the D is unclear. The V gene's germline CDR1 is SGHAT and CDR2 FQNNGV. CDR3 length: 13 amino acids. Trimming cost V 2 bases and J 8 bases, with 7 bases left between them. DNA of the CDR3: TGTGCCAGCAGCTTAATAACAGATTCACCCCTCCACTTT. Translated: CASSLITDSPLHF. Full variable domain (missing parts from reference TRBV11-2 and TRBJ1-6): EAGVAQSPRYKIIEKRQSVAFWCNPISGHATLYWYQQILGQGPKLLIQFQNNGVVDDSQLPKDRFSAERLKGVDSTLKIQPAKLEDSAVYLCASSLITDSPLHFGNGTRLTVT.

The chain links TRBV19 to TRBJ2-2; 7 positions agree with TRBD2. Germline CDR1 reads LNHDA; CDR2 reads SQIVND (reference sequence). The CDR3 covers 15 residues. Losses at the gene ends were 7 bases for V and 2 bases for J; bases not matched to a gene: 7. The CDR3 nucleotides read TGTGCCAGTAAGGTACTAGCGCTCAACACCGGGGAGCTGTTTTTT. It specifies CASKVLALNTGELFF. The full variable domain, its missing parts supplied by reference TRBV19 and TRBJ2-2, is DGGITQSPKYLFRKEGQNVTLSCEQNLNHDAMYWYRQDPGQGLRLIYYSQIVNDFQKGDIAEGYSVSREKKESFPLTVTSAQKNPTAFYLCASKVLALNTGELFFGEGSRLTVL.

The CDR3 spells CASSLDRGRETQYF. CDR3 coding DNA: TGTGCCAGCAGCTTGGACAGGGGGCGAGAGACCCAGTACTTC. This chain links TRBV5-5 with TRBJ2-5, with TRBD1 matching over 9 bases. The germline V gene encodes CDR1 SGHKS and CDR2 YYEKEE (reference sequence). The CDR3 covers 14 residues. V lost 0 bases, J lost 4 bases, and 1 base stayed unmatched.

The genes are TRBV9 and TRBJ1-2; 7 bases align to TRBD1. V gave up 3 bases and J gave up 6 bases; unmatched junction bases: 5. The CDR3 is made up of 13 amino acids. Germline loops: CDR1 SGDLS, CDR2 YYNGEE. Written as DNA, the CDR3 is TGTGCCAGCAGCGCCCGACAGGGTAATGGCTACACCTTC. It translates to CASSARQGNGYTF. Complete variable domain (other parts from reference TRBV9 and TRBJ1-2): DSGVTQTPKHLITATGQRVTLRCSPRSGDLSVYWYQQSLDQGLQFLIQYYNGEERAKGNILERFSAQQFPDLHSELNLSSLELGDSALYFCASSARQGNGYTFGSGTRLTVV.

The rearrangement joins TRBV28 to TRBJ1-2; no reliable D call. The germline V and J ends were trimmed by 1 base and 8 bases, with 14 bases remaining between them. The CDR3 length is 14 residues. The germline V gene has CDR1 MDHEN and CDR2 SYDVKM. CDR3 bases: TGTGCCAGCAGTTTATCCCGGGAAAAAGGCGGCTACACCTTC. Translating gives CASSLSREKGGYTF.

The chain couples TRBV7-2 to TRBJ2-1; possible D gene TRBD1, 6 bases. V was cut by 2 bases and J by 10 bases, with 15 bases left in between. This CDR3 has 14 residues. From germline, CDR1 is SGHTA and CDR2 FQGNSA. In DNA, the CDR3 is TGTGCCAGCAGCTTAAACATGGGGGCGAGAGAGCAGTTCTTC. It codes for CASSLNMGAREQFF.

This rearrangement joins TRBV5-5 to TRBJ1-2, with TRBD1 identical over 9 bases. Per germline, CDR1 SGHKS and CDR2 YYEKEE (reference sequence). The CDR3 length is 15 residues. With V trimmed by 5 bases and J by 7 bases, 12 bases remained unmatched. CDR3 in DNA: TGTGCCAGCAGTCGTGGGGACAGGGTTTTATCTGGCTACACCTTC. Translating it yields CASSRGDRVLSGYTF.

On this clone itself: A junction boundary mismatches the germline segment, possibly from a read error. The gene calls are TRBV6-1 and TRBJ2-5, with TRBD2 matching 7 bases. This CDR3 has 15 amino acids. Germline V gene sequence: CDR1 MNHNS, CDR2 SASEGT. The CDR3 protein is CAGSEAAGTKETQYF. CDR3 nucleotide sequence: TGTGCCGGCAGTGAAGCAGCGGGGACGAAAGAGACCCAGTACTTC.

This chain links TRBV9 with TRBJ1-6; 11 bases are shared with TRBD1. Germline V gives CDR1 SGDLS, CDR2 YYNGEE. This CDR3 is 14 amino acids long. With 0 bases clipped from V and 14 bases from J, the junction kept 4 bases outside the gene matches. In DNA form, the CDR3 reads TGTGCCAGCAGCGTAGGGACAGGGGGCTTGGCCCTCCACTTT. Amino acids: CASSVGTGGLALHF. Full variable domain (rest looked up from reference TRBV9 and TRBJ1-6): DSGVTQTPKHLITATGQRVTLRCSPRSGDLSVYWYQQSLDQGLQFLIQYYNGEERAKGNILERFSAQQFPDLHSELNLSSLELGDSALYFCASSVGTGGLALHFGNGTRLTVT.

This chain links TRBV10-3 with TRBJ2-3; D not certain. In germline, CDR1 is ENHRY, CDR2 SYGVKD. V dropped 0 bases and J dropped 3 bases, with 7 bases sitting between them. The CDR3 length is 14 residues. The CDR3 region is CAISESVVTDTQYF. DNA for the CDR3: TGTGCCATCAGTGAGTCGGTAGTAACAGATACGCAGTATTTT.

The chain couples TRBV10-3 to TRBJ2-7; D is ambiguous. The CDR3 runs to 11 residues. CDR1 is ENHRY, CDR2 SYGVKD, per germline. With 4 bases removed from V and 4 bases from J, the gap between germline ends came to 5 bases. The CDR3 region is CAISGSYEQYF. The CDR3 DNA sequence: TGTGCCATCAGTGGCAGTTACGAGCAGTACTTC.

CDR3 nucleotide sequence: TGTGCCAGCAGCTTCCTCACTAGCGGGAGGTTTCCGAGCTCCTACAATGAGCAGTTCTTC. This translates into CASSFLTSGRFPSSYNEQFF. This chain connects TRBV5-8 to TRBJ2-1; 12 bases line up with TRBD2. Germline V CDR1 and CDR2: SGHTS, YDEGEE. The V segment lost 2 bases and the J segment 0 bases; nucleotides outside the gene matches: 12. CDR3 length: 20 residues.

The rearrangement joins TRBV19 to TRBJ2-7, with 9 bases matching TRBD2. With 5 bases clipped from V and 4 bases from J, the junction kept 9 bases outside the gene matches. CDR1 is LNHDA and CDR2 is SQIVND in the germline V gene (reference sequence). This CDR3 region has 15 residues. The CDR3 DNA sequence: TGTGCCAGTAGTCGATCCGGGACTAGCTTATACGAGCAGTACTTC. Amino acid sequence: CASSRSGTSLYEQYF.

This chain joins TRBV12-5 and TRBJ2-7; 11 bases fit TRBD1. Germline CDR1 reads LGHNT; CDR2 reads FRNRAP. V dropped 5 bases and J dropped 6; count of bases not matched to a gene: 3. This CDR3 has 13 amino acids. CDR3 sequence reads: CASGPGQGGEQYF. CDR3 coding DNA: TGTGCTAGTGGTCCGGGACAGGGGGGCGAGCAGTACTTC.